A single sample is the source of the 5 T cell receptor beta chains below, sequenced in a study of cytomegalovirus exposure and HLA in healthy donors. PCR involved 60 Vbeta and 13 Jbeta primers. Method: immunoSEQ multiplex PCR; TCRdb's copy keeps in-frame clones and lacks some. The sample shows 150,000 to 200,000 clones, less than 80% of them seen only once. Sequenced material: PBMCs. The receptors were sampled from a man in his forties in good health and CMV-seronegative.

The chain has TRBV27 and TRBJ2-7; 9 nucleotides match TRBD1. The V and J ends lost 4 bases and 4 bases, in that order; junction bases with no gene match: 2. The germline V gene encodes CDR1 MNHEY and CDR2 SMNVEV (reference sequence). The CDR3 totals 13 residues. The CDR3 bases are TGTGCCAGCAGTTCAGGGACAGGGTACGAGCAGTACTTC. Encoded protein: CASSSGTGYEQYF.

CDR3 nucleotides: TGCGCCAGCAGCTTGGGTGGGGGGATAGCCTATGGCTACACCTTC. Translation: CASSLGGGIAYGYTF. The J gene is TRBJ1-2, the V gene TRBV5-1, with D possibly being TRBD1 (5 bases). V dropped 0 bases and J dropped 4 bases, with 13 bases sitting between them. Per germline, CDR1 SGHRS and CDR2 YFSETQ. CDR3 size: 15 residues.

This clone was seen only a few times. The chain joins TRBV5-1 to TRBJ2-1; D may be TRBD1 (5 bases). The CDR3 length is 14 residues. V gave up 0 bases and J gave up 7 bases, with 11 bases separating them. The V gene's germline CDR1 is SGHRS and CDR2 YFSETQ. The CDR3 loop is CASSLAQGRNEQFF. CDR3 DNA sequence: TGCGCCAGCAGCTTGGCCCAGGGTAGGAATGAGCAGTTCTTC.

This clone came up a few times. The J gene is TRBJ2-7, the V gene TRBV6-1; D is unclear. Per germline, CDR1 MNHNS and CDR2 SASEGT. The CDR3 sequence is 13 residues long. The V gene lost 6 bases and the J gene lost 1 base, with 10 bases spanning the gap. The CDR3 nucleotides read TGTGCCAGCAGGACGAGGCAGTCCTACGAGCAGTACTTC. Translation gives CASRTRQSYEQYF.

This chain links TRBV18 with TRBJ1-5; D may be TRBD1 (5 bases). V lost 5 bases to trimming and J lost 2 bases, with 16 bases between them. The CDR3 sequence is 16 residues long. The germline V gene has CDR1 KGHSH and CDR2 LQKENI. Written as DNA, the CDR3 is TGTGCCAGCTCAGAATCGACAGTCCTCGGCAATCAGCCCCAGCATTTT. Residues: CASSESTVLGNQPQHF.